This T cell receptor (beta chain) was observed in a study of cytomegalovirus exposure and HLA in healthy donors. Across the study: Some 85 million unique TCRs, all from HLA-typed donors, were included in an early release of the data. Ancestry clustering placed around four fifths of around 400 genotyped donors in the Caucasian-associated cluster. Overall study findings and caveats: CMV antigen specificity of a few CMV-associated chains was confirmed in vitro.

About this clone itself: The antigen remains undetermined.

It was with 60 Vbeta and 13 Jbeta primers that the PCR ran. TCRdb keeps only in-frame clones here, not all; method: immunoSEQ multiplex PCR. The sample lists 200,000 or so clones, approximately 82% occurring once. This receptor was taken from a male donor in good health and CMV-seronegative. Sequencing used PBMCs.

The CDR3 DNA follows: TGCGCCAGCGTGAGCACTAGGAACAATGAGCAGTTCTTC. Protein sequence: CASVSTRNNEQFF. The chain links TRBV4-1 to TRBJ2-1; TRBD2 is a possible D gene (5 bases). Per the germline V gene, CDR1 is MGHRA and CDR2 is YSYEKL. The CDR3 length is 13 residues. Trimming pared 8 bases from V and 5 bases from J, leaving 13 bases between.